These 23 T cell receptor beta chains originate from one sample sequenced in a study of spatial heterogeneity in lung cancer. Documented time point: sample taken at primary tumor resection. Their cognate antigens are unknown. The study's findings and limits: In tumors, expanded intratumoral alpha and beta TCR counts tracked mutation counts.

Via MiXCR, TCRdb re-called the 5' RACE reads, giving one row per CDR3 protein. The sample lists 2,700 or so distinct CDR3 sequences, 5.5% occurring once. Sequenced material: lung tumor tissue, taken at surgery. These receptor sequences come from a male donor with early-stage non-small cell lung cancer.

This clonotype was counted ten times or more. This chain joins TRBV29-1 and TRBJ1-1; D remains unclear. Germline lookup yields CDR1 SQVTM and CDR2 ANQGSEA. V lost 5 bases, J lost 2 bases, and 9 bases lay in between. The CDR3 totals 12 residues. CDR3: CSVRPGNTEAFF. CDR3 sequence (DNA): TGCAGCGTTCGCCCGGGCAACACTGAAGCTTTCTTT.

This clonotype qualifies as medium-sized. The chain couples TRBV28 to TRBJ1-1, with D possibly matching TRBD1 (6 bases). This CDR3 is 13 amino acids long. Trimming removed 4 bases at V and 11 bases at J, with 17 bases between. Looked up from germline, CDR1 is MDHEN and CDR2 is SYDVKM. In nucleotides, the CDR3 is TGTGCCAGCAGTTCCACAGGGACTGGTTCGGCTTTCTTT. It is translated as CASSSTGTGSAFF.

This clonotype is labeled medium-sized (0.01 to 0.1%). This chain uses TRBV6-5 with TRBJ1-2; 7 nucleotides align to TRBD1. The germline CDR1 and CDR2 sequences are MNHEY and SVGAGI. J lost 5 bases, V lost 8 bases, and 14 bases had no gene match. The CDR3 covers 15 residues. The CDR3 region has the DNA TGTGCCAGCGGGGACAGCCCGAGAGGTCGATATGGCTACACCTTC. Protein sequence: CASGDSPRGRYGYTF.

CDR3 amino acids: CASSPSTLFGDPNYGYTF. The CDR3 coding sequence is TGTGCCAGCAGTCCCAGCACCCTATTTGGAGATCCTAACTATGGCTACACCTTC. The chain couples TRBV28 to TRBJ1-2; D remains unclear. CDR1 is MDHEN and CDR2 is SYDVKM in the germline V gene. Trimming removed 5 bases at V and 0 bases at J, with 22 bases between. The CDR3 runs to 18 residues.

This clonotype counts as hyperexpanded. The genes are TRBV7-2 and TRBJ1-3; D is undetermined. Germline V gene sequence: CDR1 SGHTA, CDR2 FQGNSA. Between the trimmed V and J ends, which lost 2 bases and 0 bases, there was a span of 8 bases. The CDR3 consists of 15 residues. The CDR3: CASSLSAGSGNTIYF. Written as DNA, the CDR3 is TGTGCCAGCAGCTTAAGTGCAGGCTCTGGAAACACCATATATTTT.

This clonotype came up many times. The chain is built from TRBV20-1 and TRBJ2-1; 9 bases match TRBD2. The junction had 15 bases not matched to a gene; V was cut back by 6 bases and J by 0 bases. CDR3 length: 18 amino acids. Germline values: CDR1 DFQATT, CDR2 SNEGSKA (reference sequence). This CDR3 reads CSAGPLGSGGSSYNEQFF. CDR3 bases: TGCAGTGCCGGTCCCCTCGGTAGCGGGGGAAGCTCCTACAATGAGCAGTTCTTC.

By frequency in the sample, this clonotype is medium-sized (0.01 to 0.1%). J is TRBJ2-5 and V is TRBV18; 7 nucleotides match TRBD2. This CDR3 has 16 residues. V was pared by 3 bases and J by 2 bases, with 9 bases of the junction left unmatched. Germline CDR1 reads KGHSH; CDR2 reads LQKENI. The CDR3 region has the DNA TGTGCCAGCTCACCGTGGAGAGCGGGGATACAAGAGACCCAGTACTTC. The encoded protein is CASSPWRAGIQETQYF.

This clonotype is large (0.1 to 1%) in the sample. The chain couples TRBV27 to TRBJ2-5; 7 bases are shared with TRBD2. Germline V gene sequence: CDR1 MNHEY, CDR2 SMNVEV (reference sequence). The CDR3 is made up of 14 amino acids. V dropped 6 bases and J dropped 4; count of bases not matched to a gene: 8. The CDR3 DNA reads as TGTGCCAGCAGACAAGCGGGGTCGTCAGAGACCCAGTACTTC. This translates into CASRQAGSSETQYF.

This clonotype is labeled as medium-sized (0.01 to 0.1%). The chain recombines TRBV28 with TRBJ1-1, with D maybe TRBD1 (6 bases). Germline V CDR1 and CDR2: MDHEN, SYDVKM. The CDR3 loop spans 13 amino acids. The V and J ends lost 6 bases and 8 bases respectively, with 16 bases between them. In DNA, the CDR3 is TGTGCCAGCAGCCCCACGGGTACAGGGGAAGCTTTCTTT. It codes for CASSPTGTGEAFF.

This clonotype is deemed large. The DNA for the CDR3 is TGTGCCACCAGCGAACAGGGGGCTTTAACTGAAGCTTTCTTT. Its translation: CATSEQGALTEAFF. V usage is TRBV15 and J usage is TRBJ1-1, with 9 bases that match TRBD1. CDR3 length equals 14 residues. Per germline, CDR1 LNHNV and CDR2 YYDKDF (reference sequence). V trimming: 5 bases; J trimming: 5 bases; junction bases outside the gene matches: 6.

This clonotype came up many times. The V and J genes are TRBV19 and TRBJ1-5; D unclear. Trimming cost V 6 bases and J 4 bases, with 10 bases left between them. The CDR3 runs 13 residues. Germline V gene data show CDR1 as LNHDA and CDR2 as SQIVND (reference sequence). CDR3 amino acids: CASRYGNNQPQHF. CDR3 coding DNA: TGTGCCAGTAGGTACGGGAATAATCAGCCCCAGCATTTT.

This clonotype is labeled as large. This chain uses TRBV5-6 with TRBJ2-6; D is unresolved. The V end was cut by 5 bases, the J end by 0 bases, with 6 bases between. Germline values: CDR1 SGHDT, CDR2 YYEEEE. CDR3 length: 14 amino acids. The CDR3 bases are TGTGCCAGCAGTCCAGGCTCTGGGGCCAACGTCCTGACTTTC. This sequence encodes CASSPGSGANVLTF. Full variable domain (remainder filled in from reference TRBV5-6 and TRBJ2-6): DAGVTQSPTHLIKTRGQQVTLRCSPKSGHDTVSWYQQALGQGPQFIFQYYEEEERQRGNFPDRFSGHQFPNYSSELNVNALLLGDSALYLCASSPGSGANVLTFGAGSRLTVL.

This rearrangement joins TRBV7-2 to TRBJ2-5, with D possibly TRBD1 on 5 matching bases. V lost 5 bases and J lost 1, with 11 bases in between. Germline CDR1 SGHTA, CDR2 FQGNSA. This CDR3 has 14 residues. The CDR3 nucleotides read TGTGCCAGCAGCCAGGACACGTCCCAAGAGACCCAGTACTTC. Its translation is CASSQDTSQETQYF.

This clonotype was found many times. V and J are TRBV7-6 and TRBJ1-1; maybe TRBD1 (5 bases). V shed 1 base and J shed 5 bases, with 11 bases lying between them. This CDR3 contains 14 residues. Germline lookup yields CDR1 SGHVS and CDR2 FNYEAQ. The CDR3 DNA reads TGTGCCAGCAGCTTAGGAAGGGGTGGGACTGAAGCTTTCTTT. Its translation: CASSLGRGGTEAFF.

This clonotype is labeled as medium-sized. The chain is built from TRBV10-3 and TRBJ2-7; D unclear. The germline gives CDR1 ENHRY, CDR2 SYGVKD. The CDR3 totals 13 residues. Trimming removed 2 bases at V and 0 bases at J, with 5 bases between. CDR3 protein: CAISEGSSYEQYF. The CDR3 DNA reads TGTGCCATCAGTGAGGGCAGCTCCTACGAGCAGTACTTC.

This clonotype has a count of ten or more. V usage is TRBV28 and J usage is TRBJ2-5; the D is unclear. V was clipped by 3 bases and J by 1 base, with 9 bases between them. Germline lookup yields CDR1 MDHEN and CDR2 SYDVKM. This CDR3 contains 14 residues. The DNA for the CDR3 is TGTGCCAGCAGTTTCCAGTCTACCCAAGAGACCCAGTACTTC. Protein: CASSFQSTQETQYF.

The chain carries TRBV6-2 or TRBV6-3 and TRBJ2-3, with a possible D match to TRBD2 (6 bases). Germline V gives CDR1 MNHEY, CDR2 SVGEGT. This CDR3 has 14 residues. V was shortened by 6 bases and J by 4 bases, with 14 bases between the two germline ends. CDR3 nucleotide sequence: TGTGCCAGCAGCCCTGGCGGGGTTGCAGATACGCAGTATTTT. Amino acid sequence: CASSPGGVADTQYF.

This clonotype was detected ten times or more. The chain is built from TRBV7-6 and TRBJ1-3, with D hard to call. This CDR3 contains 12 residues. CDR1 SGHVS and CDR2 FNYEAQ come from the germline V gene. V was pared by 0 bases and J by 3 bases, with 0 bases between. The CDR3 loop is CASSLAGNTIYF. The CDR3 region has the DNA TGTGCCAGCAGCTTAGCTGGAAACACCATATATTTT.

This clonotype is medium-sized (0.01 to 0.1%) within its sample. The chain is built from TRBV7-2 and TRBJ2-7, with TRBD1 as a possible D gene (5 bases). The germline V gene has CDR1 SGHTA and CDR2 FQGNSA. CDR3 size: 15 residues. Trimming cost V 1 base and J 4 bases, with 14 bases left between them. CDR3 sequence: CASSLGPGSQYEQYF. The CDR3 region has the DNA TGTGCCAGCAGCTTAGGTCCAGGGTCCCAATACGAGCAGTACTTC.

This clonotype rates as large. The rearrangement joins TRBV20-1 to TRBJ1-1, with 8 bases fitting TRBD1. V was clipped by 1 base and J by 0 bases; unmatched bases: 4. The V gene's germline CDR1 is DFQATT and CDR2 SNEGSKA (reference sequence). The CDR3 loop spans 15 amino acids. The CDR3 loop reads CSARGQGAVNTEAFF. The CDR3 nucleotides are TGCAGTGCTAGAGGGCAGGGGGCGGTGAACACTGAAGCTTTCTTT.

By frequency in the sample, this clonotype is medium-sized (0.01 to 0.1%). The chain is built from TRBV2 and TRBJ1-4, with TRBD1 as a possible D gene (5 bases). The V gene's germline CDR1 is SNHLY and CDR2 FYNNEI. The CDR3 spans 13 residues. The V gene lost 6 bases and the J gene lost 7 bases, with 12 bases spanning the gap. The CDR3 sequence is CASSGQRSEKLFF. The DNA for the CDR3 is TGTGCCAGCAGCGGACAAAGGAGTGAAAAACTGTTTTTT.

This clonotype was picked up many times. The chain recombines TRBV20-1 with TRBJ1-6; D ambiguous. V was trimmed by 1 base and J by 9 bases, leaving 10 bases between them. In germline, CDR1 is DFQATT, CDR2 SNEGSKA (reference sequence). The CDR3 has 13 residues. CDR3 loop: CSARGRLFSPLHF. The CDR3 coding sequence is TGCAGTGCTAGAGGCCGACTGTTTTCACCCCTCCACTTT.

In its sample, this clonotype was seen many times. The genes are TRBV20-1 and TRBJ2-1; 10 bases match TRBD2. The CDR3 length is 16 residues. V lost 4 bases and J lost 0; bases outside the gene matches: 6. Germline CDR1 reads DFQATT; CDR2 reads SNEGSKA (reference sequence). CDR3 coding DNA: TGCAGTGCTATTTCACTAGCGGGAAGCTCCTACAATGAGCAGTTCTTC. Encoded protein: CSAISLAGSSYNEQFF.